The 28 T cell receptor beta chains in this list originate from one sample, sequenced in a study of vaccination and CD4 T cells after COVID-19. The treatment denotes: approximately nine-day PBMC culture with coronavirus spike peptide pools or control peptides (ViraFEST assay). Sequenced with the Oncomine TCR Beta short-read assay was DNA taken from cultured CD4+ T cells. From the PCR reads, TCRdb called clonotypes with MiXCR, one entry per CDR3 protein. Of about 15,000 distinct CDR3 sequences in the sample, less than 65% were seen once. The antigens these receptors bind are not known. The sequencing sample was made of CD4+ T cells from blood, cultured in vitro. The source of these receptors is a human donor who had recovered from COVID-19.

The sample holds a few counts of this clonotype. The J gene is TRBJ2-1, the V gene TRBV24-1, with 10 bases lining up with TRBD2. This CDR3 region has 16 residues. Germline V CDR1 and CDR2: KGHDR, SFDVKD. V lost 2 bases, J lost 7 bases, and 7 bases stayed unmatched. In nucleotides, the CDR3 is TGTGCCACCAGTGATTCCGGGACTAGCGCTAGGAATGAGCAGTTCTTC. It translates to CATSDSGTSARNEQFF.

The V gene is TRBV5-5, the J gene TRBJ2-5, with 7 bases aligning to TRBD1. Germline V gives CDR1 SGHKS, CDR2 YYEKEE (reference sequence). This CDR3 is 15 amino acids long. The V and J ends lost 0 bases and 4 bases, in that order; junction bases with no gene match: 6. CDR3 sequence (DNA): TGTGCCAGCAGCTTGGTGAGGGGGCGCTTAGAGACCCAGTACTTC. Amino acids: CASSLVRGRLETQYF.

The V gene is TRBV7-9, the J gene TRBJ1-1; TRBD1 aligns across 9 bases. Germline V gives CDR1 SEHNR, CDR2 FQNEAQ (reference sequence). Germline trimming cut 7 bases from V and 8 bases from J; bases unmatched to any gene: 8. The CDR3 covers 13 residues. The CDR3 region is CASTITGGREAFF. As DNA, the CDR3 is TGTGCCAGCACTATTACAGGGGGCCGGGAAGCTTTCTTT.

This clonotype appeared a few times. J is TRBJ1-1 and V is TRBV7-9, with D unresolved. Germline CDR1 reads SEHNR; CDR2 reads FQNEAQ (reference sequence). Trimming cost V 2 bases and J 4 bases, with 11 bases left between them. The CDR3 spans 14 residues. The CDR3 region is CASSLLTAGTEAFF. The CDR3, as DNA: TGTGCCAGCAGCTTACTCACCGCAGGCACTGAAGCTTTCTTT.

The CDR3 DNA is TGTGCCATCAGTAAAAGTGGAAACACCATATATTTT. It yields the protein CAISKSGNTIYF. The V gene is TRBV10-3, the J gene TRBJ1-3; D unclear. The CDR3 totals 12 residues. The germline V gene encodes CDR1 ENHRY and CDR2 SYGVKD. The V end was cut by 5 bases, the J end by 3 bases, with 5 bases between.

The J gene is TRBJ2-2, the V gene TRBV12-3 or TRBV12-4, with 10 bases matching TRBD2. This CDR3 has 16 amino acids. The ends lost 2 bases at V and 7 bases at J; junction bases unmatched: 7. In nucleotides, the CDR3 is TGTGCCAGCAGTTTATGGCTAGCGGGGGCCAGCGGGGAGCTGTTTTTT. This translates into CASSLWLAGASGELFF.

The chain uses TRBV20-1 and TRBJ2-1, with D possibly matching TRBD2 (5 bases). The germline CDR1 and CDR2 sequences are DFQATT and SNEGSKA (reference sequence). This CDR3 has 14 residues. V dropped 5 bases and J dropped 6 bases, with 17 bases sitting between them. The CDR3 is CSASRPGSANEQFF. The CDR3 DNA is TGCAGTGCTTCCCGGCCGGGGAGCGCCAATGAGCAGTTCTTC.

The chain joins TRBV7-2 to TRBJ1-5; weak D call: TRBD1 (6 bases). This CDR3 region has 14 residues. Germline CDR1 is SGHTA and CDR2 is FQGNSA. V was clipped by 5 bases and J by 5 bases, with 13 bases between them. The CDR3 loop reads CASSEQKGDQPQHF. DNA of the CDR3: TGTGCCAGCAGCGAACAGAAGGGGGATCAGCCCCAGCATTTT.

The CDR3 DNA is TGTGCCAGCAGGGACCTCAGGGGAGGCTACGAGCAGTACTTC. It yields the protein CASRDLRGGYEQYF. V gene TRBV2 combines with J gene TRBJ2-7; D might be TRBD1 or TRBD2, each matching 6 bases. V shed 6 bases and J shed 3 bases, with 15 bases lying between them. This CDR3 has 14 residues. Germline V gene sequence: CDR1 SNHLY, CDR2 FYNNEI.

This clonotype was recorded a few times. This chain joins TRBV19 and TRBJ1-1; 7 nucleotides match TRBD1. The ends lost 5 bases at V and 4 bases at J; junction bases unmatched: 4. The CDR3 length is 13 residues. Per the germline V gene, CDR1 is LNHDA and CDR2 is SQIVND (reference sequence). The CDR3 reads CASSVNRGTEAFF. In DNA form, the CDR3 reads TGTGCCAGTAGTGTTAACAGGGGCACTGAAGCTTTCTTT.

The rearrangement joins TRBV29-1 to TRBJ2-3; D is ambiguous. The V end was cut by 4 bases, the J end by 2 bases, with 10 bases between. Germline CDR1 and CDR2: SQVTM and ANQGSEA. This CDR3 has 13 residues. CDR3 protein: CSVGIGPTDTQYF. DNA for the CDR3: TGCAGCGTTGGAATTGGTCCCACAGATACGCAGTATTTT.

This clonotype counts as medium-sized (0.01 to 0.1%). The V and J genes are TRBV27 and TRBJ2-7, with 8 bases matching TRBD1. The CDR3 consists of 15 residues. From germline, CDR1 is MNHEY and CDR2 SMNVEV (reference sequence). The J segment lost 6 bases and the V segment lost 8 bases, leaving 15 bases of the junction unmatched. This CDR3 reads CASGVRQGSSGEQYF. The CDR3 DNA sequence: TGTGCCAGCGGTGTCCGACAGGGGAGCTCGGGCGAGCAGTACTTC.

The J gene is TRBJ2-7, the V gene TRBV20-1; a possible D gene is TRBD2 (5 bases). CDR1 is DFQATT and CDR2 is SNEGSKA in the germline V gene (reference sequence). There are 16 residues in the CDR3. V was shortened by 0 bases and J by 4 bases, with 19 bases between the two germline ends. Here the CDR3 reads CSARDLGYGGEYEQYF. The CDR3 nucleotides read TGCAGTGCTAGAGATCTTGGATATGGAGGAGAATACGAGCAGTACTTC.

In DNA form, the CDR3 reads TGTGCCAGCAGCCTAGGAGGATCCTATTATAATTCACCCCTCCACTTT. This gives the protein CASSLGGSYYNSPLHF. The gene calls are TRBV6-1 and TRBJ1-6; D not resolved. This CDR3 region has 16 residues. Trimming took 6 bases from V and 4 from J, leaving 16 bases between them. Per the germline V gene, CDR1 is MNHNS and CDR2 is SASEGT.

The chain uses TRBV30 and TRBJ2-6, with D unclear. Looked up from germline, CDR1 is GTSNPN and CDR2 is SVGIG (reference sequence). Trimming removed 0 bases at V and 4 bases at J, with 7 bases between. The CDR3 spans 14 residues. CDR3 coding DNA: TGTGCCTGGAGTGTCCCCACGGGGGCCAACGTCCTGACTTTC. This sequence encodes CAWSVPTGANVLTF.

V usage is TRBV2 and J usage is TRBJ2-3; tentative D call: TRBD1 (6 bases). The germline CDR1 and CDR2 sequences are SNHLY and FYNNEI. CDR3 size: 15 residues. Trimming cost V 5 bases and J 4 bases, with 16 bases left between them. The CDR3 sequence: CASSYTGSGADTQYF. The CDR3 coding sequence is TGTGCCAGCAGTTATACAGGGTCAGGGGCAGATACGCAGTATTTT.

The V and J genes are TRBV7-9 and TRBJ1-1, with no clear D. This CDR3 has 12 residues. Germline V CDR1 and CDR2: SEHNR, FQNEAQ (reference sequence). The V gene lost 5 bases and the J gene lost 7 bases, with 11 bases spanning the gap. CDR3 sequence: CASSRTAHEAFF. The CDR3, as DNA: TGTGCCAGCAGCCGAACCGCCCATGAAGCTTTCTTT.

This clonotype was seen only a few times. The chain couples TRBV15 to TRBJ1-6; maybe TRBD1 (5 bases). The germline CDR1 and CDR2 sequences are LNHNV and YYDKDF (reference sequence). V lost 1 base to trimming and J lost 8 bases, with 15 bases between them. This CDR3 comprises 16 residues. CDR3 amino acids: CATSRAPDTRDSPLHF. CDR3 bases: TGTGCCACCAGCAGAGCCCCGGACACGAGGGATTCACCCCTCCACTTT.

This clonotype was counted a few times. The gene calls are TRBV2 and TRBJ2-7; 13 bases are shared with TRBD2. V shed 6 bases and J 4 bases; nucleotides not matched to a gene: 3. This CDR3 spans 14 amino acids. Germline CDR1 reads SNHLY; CDR2 reads FYNNEI. CDR3 DNA: TGTGCCAGCAGAGGACTAGCGGGAGTTTACGAGCAGTACTTC. It specifies CASRGLAGVYEQYF.

The chain joins TRBV7-2 to TRBJ2-6, with 12 bases identical to TRBD1. The CDR3 is made up of 18 amino acids. V shed 2 bases and J 1 base; nucleotides not matched to a gene: 3. Germline V gene sequence: CDR1 SGHTA, CDR2 FQGNSA. CDR3 nucleotide sequence: TGTGCCAGCAGCTTACTGGGACAGGGGGCGTCTGGGGCCAACGTCCTGACTTTC. Amino acids: CASSLLGQGASGANVLTF.

In this sample, this clonotype turned up a few times. The chain employs TRBV20-1 and TRBJ2-7; 7 bases align to TRBD1. There are 15 residues in the CDR3. Germline V gene data show CDR1 as DFQATT and CDR2 as SNEGSKA (reference sequence). The junction had 8 bases not matched to a gene; V was cut back by 0 bases and J by 3 bases. Here the CDR3 DNA reads TGCAGTGCTAGAGATTCTAGGGGGCCCGGCTACGAGCAGTACTTC. This gives the protein CSARDSRGPGYEQYF.

V is TRBV19 and J is TRBJ1-5; D not resolved. The V and J ends lost 6 bases and 0 bases respectively, with 12 bases between them. This CDR3 spans 15 amino acids. Germline V gives CDR1 LNHDA, CDR2 SQIVND (reference sequence). CDR3 DNA: TGTGCCAGTAGATCGGCGTGGGTTAGCAATCAGCCCCAGCATTTT. Amino acids: CASRSAWVSNQPQHF.

The chain links TRBV7-3 to TRBJ2-2; the D is unclear. This CDR3 contains 14 residues. CDR1 SGHTA and CDR2 FQGTGA come from the germline V gene. The V end lost 0 bases, the J end lost 5 bases, and 7 bases lay between the germline ends. This CDR3 reads CASSLTMGTGELFF. The CDR3, as DNA: TGTGCCAGCAGCTTAACGATGGGGACCGGGGAGCTGTTTTTT.

The chain links TRBV28 to TRBJ2-6, with no clear D. Trimming took off 6 bases at V and 4 bases at J, with 13 bases between the two ends. Germline lookup yields CDR1 MDHEN and CDR2 SYDVKM. CDR3 length equals 15 residues. The CDR3 DNA sequence: TGTGCCAGCAGCTTAATCACCCCCGGGGCCAACGTCCTGACTTTC. This sequence encodes CASSLITPGANVLTF.

This clonotype was counted once. This chain uses TRBV10-3 with TRBJ2-5; TRBD2 matches at 13 bases. Germline V gene data show CDR1 as ENHRY and CDR2 as SYGVKD. This CDR3 spans 16 amino acids. V trimming: 2 bases; J trimming: 5 bases; junction bases outside the gene matches: 5. In DNA, the CDR3 is TGTGCCATCAGTGAGCGGTCGACTAGCGGGGGGGAGACCCAGTACTTC. As protein: CAISERSTSGGETQYF.

V usage is TRBV27 and J usage is TRBJ2-3; 7 bases match TRBD2. The CDR3 sequence is 13 residues long. CDR1 is MNHEY and CDR2 is SMNVEV in the germline V gene (reference sequence). V was clipped by 3 bases and J by 10 bases; unmatched bases: 7. The CDR3 DNA reads TGTGCCAGCAGTTTGGGGCGGGGGAGGGCGCAGTATTTT. Encoded protein: CASSLGRGRAQYF.

The V gene is TRBV6-5, the J gene TRBJ2-7, with a tentative D call TRBD1 (6 bases). From germline, CDR1 is MNHEY and CDR2 SVGAGI. V gave up 2 bases and J gave up 0 bases, with 14 bases separating them. The CDR3 contains 16 residues. The CDR3 region has the DNA TGTGCCAGCAGTTACAAACAGGGAACCCTCTCCTACGAGCAGTACTTC. It yields the protein CASSYKQGTLSYEQYF.

The chain carries TRBV7-2 and TRBJ2-3; D unclear. Trimming removed 5 bases from V and 7 bases from J, with 13 bases in between. The CDR3 spans 13 residues. Germline CDR1 and CDR2: SGHTA and FQGNSA. The CDR3 loop reads CASSPGLQNTQYF. The CDR3 nucleotides read TGTGCCAGCAGCCCCGGGCTCCAGAATACGCAGTATTTT. Together with reference TRBV7-2 and TRBJ2-3, the CDR3 gives the full variable domain: GAGVSQSPSNKVTEKGKDVELRCDPISGHTALYWYRQSLGQGLEFLIYFQGNSAPDKSGLPSDRFSAERTGGSVSTLTIQRTQQEDSAVYLCASSPGLQNTQYFGPGTRLTVL.